The 2 T cell receptor beta chains in this list originate from one sample, sequenced in a study of CD8 T cells in Susac syndrome. RNA totalling roughly 0.5 to 1 ug underwent reverse transcription with random hexamers. TCRdb reanalysed the immunoSEQ multiplex PCR reads using MiXCR and keeps one entry per CDR3 protein. The data hold some 170,000 distinct CDR3 sequences, with around 94% observed a single time. Material: CD4+ T cells from PBMCs. Receptors originate from a human donor with multiple sclerosis.

The V gene is TRBV11-2, the J gene TRBJ2-5, with 9 bases aligning to TRBD2. CDR1 and CDR2 from the germline V gene are SGHAT and FQNNGV. The CDR3 runs 18 residues. J gave up 4 bases and V 2 bases, and 14 bases lay outside the gene matches. The CDR3 bases are TGTGCCAGCAGCTTAAGACTAGCGGCTCCGATACGGGGAGAGACCCAGTACTTC. Translated: CASSLRLAAPIRGETQYF.

The V and J genes are TRBV12-3 or TRBV12-4 and TRBJ2-1; TRBD2 might be the D (5 bases). Trimming shortened V by 6 bases and J by 4 bases, and 10 bases separated the two germline ends. The CDR3 extends over 13 amino acids. The CDR3 nucleotides are TGTGCCAGCAGCCTGGACTCTTACAATGAGCAGTTCTTC. Protein sequence: CASSLDSYNEQFF.